This T cell receptor (beta chain) comes out of a study of blood T cell repertoires in COVID-19. Enrollees, about 18 to 90 years old, lived in 24 US areas. As originally analysed: Amplification of reference gene primers provided the estimated nucleated cell counts. Produced via immunoSEQ multiplex PCR; TCRdb's table is partial and in-frame only. That table is the source of V, J and clone size, and D and trimming were worked out from the DNA. This sample yields 250,000 to 400,000 clones, of which around nine tenths are seen a single time; about 2.4% belongs to the top ten. The clonotype was recovered from a man aged 55-75 years who had recovered from COVID-19. The sequenced sample was PBMCs or T cells enriched from blood (not recorded which).

CDR3 sequence (DNA): TGTGCCAGCAGCCAAGGGGGGGACAATCAGCCCCAGCATTTT. Translation: CASSQGGDNQPQHF. The V call is TRBV3-1 (or the pseudogene TRBV3-2), the J call TRBJ1-5; a possible D gene is TRBD1 (5 bases). V was cut by 1 base and J by 3 bases, with 7 bases left in between. The CDR3 is 14 residues long. Germline loops: CDR1 LGHDT, CDR2 YNNKEL (reference sequence).